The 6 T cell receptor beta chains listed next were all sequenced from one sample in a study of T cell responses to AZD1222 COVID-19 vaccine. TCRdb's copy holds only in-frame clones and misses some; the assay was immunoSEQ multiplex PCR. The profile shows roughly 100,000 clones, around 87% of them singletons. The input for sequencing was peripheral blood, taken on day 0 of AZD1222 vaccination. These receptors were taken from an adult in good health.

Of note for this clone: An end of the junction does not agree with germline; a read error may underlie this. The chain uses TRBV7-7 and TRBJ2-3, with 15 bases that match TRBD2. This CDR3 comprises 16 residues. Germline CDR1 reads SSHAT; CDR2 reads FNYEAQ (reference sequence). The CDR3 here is CASSRGLAGGADTQYF. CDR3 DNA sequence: TGTGCTAGCAGCCGTGGACTAGCGGGAGGGGCAGATACGCAGTATTTT.

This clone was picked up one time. The CDR3 loop is CSGGPYNEQFF. In DNA form, the CDR3 reads TGCAGCGGGGGCCCCTACAATGAGCAGTTCTTC. The chain carries TRBV29-1 and TRBJ2-1; maybe TRBD1 (5 bases). Deletions cut 7 bases from V and 2 bases from J, with 6 bases between. CDR3 length: 11 residues. Germline assignment: CDR1 SQVTM and CDR2 ANQGSEA.

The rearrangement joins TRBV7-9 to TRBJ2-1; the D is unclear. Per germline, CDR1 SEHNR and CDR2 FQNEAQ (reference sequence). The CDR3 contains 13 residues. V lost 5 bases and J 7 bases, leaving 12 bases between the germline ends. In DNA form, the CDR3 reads TGTGCCAGCAGCCCCAGGAGAAAAAATGAGCAGTTCTTC. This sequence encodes CASSPRRKNEQFF.

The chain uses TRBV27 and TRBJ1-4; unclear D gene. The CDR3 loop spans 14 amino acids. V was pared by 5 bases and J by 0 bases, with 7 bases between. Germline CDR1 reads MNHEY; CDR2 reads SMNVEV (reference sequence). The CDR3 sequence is CASSPRTTNEKLFF. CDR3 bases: TGTGCCAGCAGTCCCCGAACAACTAATGAAAAACTGTTTTTT.

This CDR3 is CASSSTVNTEAFF. For the CDR3, the DNA is TGTGCCAGCAGCTCCACGGTGAACACTGAAGCTTTCTTT. J is TRBJ1-1 and V is TRBV7-9; D not resolved. Germline V gives CDR1 SEHNR, CDR2 FQNEAQ (reference sequence). The CDR3 runs 13 residues. Deletions cut 4 bases from V and 0 bases from J, with 6 bases between.

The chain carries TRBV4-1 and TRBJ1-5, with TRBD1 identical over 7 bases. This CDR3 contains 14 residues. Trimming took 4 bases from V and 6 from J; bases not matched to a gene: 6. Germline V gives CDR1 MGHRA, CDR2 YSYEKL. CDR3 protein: CASSPGTAAQPQHF. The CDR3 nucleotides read TGCGCCAGCAGCCCCGGGACAGCCGCTCAGCCCCAGCATTTT.